These T cell receptor beta chains were read from a single sample in a study of T cell responses to AZD1222 COVID-19 vaccine. Only in-frame clones appear in the TCRdb table, and some are missing; sequencing was by immunoSEQ multiplex PCR. This table holds more than 100,000 clones, about 85% found once. The sequenced sample was peripheral blood, obtained on day 0 of AZD1222 vaccination. The receptor source for this set is an adult in good health. Both conserved end residues are part of each CDR3. Each record gives: clone size, D gene, J gene, V gene, CDR3 protein, CDR3 DNA. The D gene is left open where the match is weak. Size values are once, few and many counts, or a class for expanded clones, and some rows have none.

size: once
D: .
J: TRBJ1-2
V: TRBV5-4
CDR3: CASSLARDLPNSCTF
DNA: TGTGCCAGCAGCTTGGCCCGGGACCTACCCAATTCCTGCACCTTC

size: .
D: TRBD2
J: TRBJ2-3
V: TRBV6-4
CDR3: CASSRTSGTTDTQYF
DNA: TGTGCCAGCAGCAGAACAAGCGGGACCACAGATACGCAGTATTTT

size: .
D: .
J: TRBJ2-5
V: TRBV7-9
CDR3: CASSPRREQETQYF
DNA: TGTGCCAGCAGCCCCCGGAGAGAGCAAGAGACCCAGTACTTC

size: .
D: .
J: TRBJ1-2
V: TRBV2
CDR3: CASQPYGYTF
DNA: TGTGCCAGCCAGCCGTATGGCTACACCTTC

size: .
D: .
J: TRBJ1-3
V: TRBV30
CDR3: CAWSGRSGNTIYF
DNA: TGTGCCTGGAGTGGACGCTCTGGAAACACCATATATTTT

size: .
D: .
J: TRBJ1-1
V: TRBV9
CDR3: CASSVRTVETEAFF
DNA: TGTGCCAGCAGCGTCAGGACAGTCGAGACTGAAGCTTTCTTT

size: once
D: TRBD1
J: TRBJ1-1
V: TRBV7-6
CDR3: CASSSLQGATEAFF
DNA: TGTGCCAGCAGTTCCCTTCAGGGGGCCACTGAAGCTTTCTTT

size: .
D: .
J: TRBJ2-5
V: TRBV6-5
CDR3: CASSYLGVGQETQYF
DNA: TGTGCCAGCAGTTACCTAGGGGTGGGGCAAGAGACCCAGTACTTC

size: .
D: .
J: TRBJ2-7
V: TRBV28
CDR3: CASSWNTLRDEQYF
DNA: TGTGCCAGCAGTTGGAACACCCTCCGGGACGAGCAGTACTTC

size: once
D: TRBD1
J: TRBJ1-6
V: TRBV27
CDR3: CATSGIRGTGDSVSPLHF
DNA: TGTGCCACCTCAGGTATCCGGGGGACAGGGGATTCGGTTTCACCCCTCCACTTT

size: once
D: .
J: TRBJ2-3
V: TRBV7-3
CDR3: CASSLPGTDTQYF
DNA: TGTGCCAGCAGCCTACCGGGCACAGATACGCAGTATTTT

size: few
D: .
J: TRBJ2-2
V: TRBV5-4
CDR3: CASSLPTGPTGELFF
DNA: TGTGCCAGCAGCTTGCCCACCGGGCCGACCGGGGAGCTGTTTTTT

size: once
D: TRBD1
J: TRBJ1-1
V: TRBV7-6
CDR3: CASTKQQGANTEAFF
DNA: TGTGCCAGCACCAAACAACAGGGGGCTAACACTGAAGCTTTCTTT

size: .
D: .
J: TRBJ2-7
V: TRBV6-6
CDR3: CASGGLNEQYF
DNA: TGTGCCAGCGGGGGGTTGAACGAGCAGTACTTC

size: once
D: TRBD1
J: TRBJ1-2
V: TRBV30
CDR3: CAWTVSRGSYGYTF
DNA: TGTGCCTGGACCGTTAGCAGGGGGAGCTATGGCTACACCTTC

size: once
D: TRBD1
J: TRBJ1-5
V: TRBV5-5
CDR3: CASSQGGGQPQHF
DNA: TGTGCCAGCAGCCAAGGGGGCGGGCAGCCCCAGCATTTT

size: .
D: TRBD1
J: TRBJ1-1
V: TRBV9
CDR3: CASSPRDRGDTEAFF
DNA: TGTGCCAGCAGCCCGAGGGACAGGGGGGACACTGAAGCTTTCTTT

size: .
D: .
J: TRBJ2-3
V: TRBV5-4
CDR3: CASSFGTRITDTQYF
DNA: TGTGCCAGCTCCTTCGGGACTCGAATAACAGATACGCAGTATTTT

size: .
D: .
J: TRBJ2-1
V: TRBV19
CDR3: CASTGGTTYEQFF
DNA: TGTGCCAGTACCGGGGGTACCACATATGAGCAGTTCTTC

size: .
D: .
J: TRBJ2-1
V: TRBV6-5
CDR3: CASSYQGGKGHEQFF
DNA: TGTGCCAGCAGTTACCAGGGGGGAAAGGGCCATGAGCAGTTCTTC

size: .
D: .
J: TRBJ2-5
V: TRBV3-1/TRBV3-2
CDR3: CASSLEGEGRGTQYF
DNA: TGTGCCAGCAGCCTAGAGGGGGAGGGACGTGGGACCCAGTACTTC

size: .
D: .
J: TRBJ1-5
V: TRBV4-2
CDR3: CASSQEGGDEQPQHF
DNA: TGTGCCAGCAGCCAAGAGGGAGGGGATGAACAGCCCCAGCATTTT

size: .
D: .
J: TRBJ2-7
V: TRBV6-5
CDR3: CASSYSSTAYEQYF
DNA: TGTGCCAGCAGTTACTCGAGTACGGCCTACGAGCAGTACTTC

size: .
D: TRBD1
J: TRBJ1-2
V: TRBV6-1
CDR3: CASSEQGQGADGYTF
DNA: TGTGCCAGCAGTGAACAAGGACAGGGGGCTGATGGCTACACCTTC

size: few
D: .
J: TRBJ2-7
V: TRBV11-3
CDR3: CASSPLVGQSYEQYF
DNA: TGTGCCAGCAGCCCCCTGGTAGGGCAATCCTACGAGCAGTACTTC

size: .
D: TRBD1
J: TRBJ1-2
V: TRBV2
CDR3: CASRTGSYGYTF
DNA: TGTGCCAGCAGGACAGGGAGCTATGGCTACACCTTC

size: .
D: .
J: TRBJ1-1
V: TRBV6-5
CDR3: CASTGINTEAFF
DNA: TGTGCCAGTACAGGGATTAACACTGAAGCTTTCTTT

size: .
D: .
J: TRBJ1-5
V: TRBV19
CDR3: CASSSGAGGNQPQHF
DNA: TGTGCCAGTAGTTCCGGGGCGGGGGGCAATCAGCCCCAGCATTTT